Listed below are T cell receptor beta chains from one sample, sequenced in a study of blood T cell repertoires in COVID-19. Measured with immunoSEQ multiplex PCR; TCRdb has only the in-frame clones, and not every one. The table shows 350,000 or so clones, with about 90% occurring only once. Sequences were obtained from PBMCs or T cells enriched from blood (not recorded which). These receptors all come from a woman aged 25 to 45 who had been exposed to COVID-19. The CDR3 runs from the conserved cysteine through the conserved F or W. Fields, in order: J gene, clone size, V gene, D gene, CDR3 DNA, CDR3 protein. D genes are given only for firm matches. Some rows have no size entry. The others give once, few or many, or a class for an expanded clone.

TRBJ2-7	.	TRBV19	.	TGTGCCAGTAGTCCCCGGGTAGCGCGACCCTACGAGCAGTACTTC	CASSPRVARPYEQYF
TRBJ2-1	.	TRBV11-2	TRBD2	TGTGCCAGCAGCCGATGGACTAGTGGGCCCTACAATGAGCAGTTCTTC	CASSRWTSGPYNEQFF
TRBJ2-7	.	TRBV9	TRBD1	TGTGCCAGCAGCGTTAGGACAGGGGTTCCCTACGAGCAGTACTTC	CASSVRTGVPYEQYF
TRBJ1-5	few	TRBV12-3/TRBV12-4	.	TGTGCCAGCAGTCTGGGCGTTCAGCCCCAGCATTTT	CASSLGVQPQHF
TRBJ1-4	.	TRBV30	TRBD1	TGTGCCTGGAATCGACAGGGCGGGGAAAAACTGTTTTTT	CAWNRQGGEKLFF
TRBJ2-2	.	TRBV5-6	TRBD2	TGTGCCAGCAGCTTTAGTCTCGGACTAGCGGGAGGCACCGGGGAGCTGTTTTTT	CASSFSLGLAGGTGELFF
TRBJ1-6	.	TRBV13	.	TGTGCCAGCAGCATTAGGACCACCTGGGGCGGCGTAGGGTCACCCCTCCACTTT	CASSIRTTWGGVGSPLHF
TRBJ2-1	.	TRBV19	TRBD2	TGTGCCAGTAGAACTAGCGGAGCGTACAATGAGCAGTTCTTC	CASRTSGAYNEQFF
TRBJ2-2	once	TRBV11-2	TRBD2	TGTGCCAGCAGCTTGGGTATCATAATGACTAGCAAAGACACCGGGGAGCTGTTTTTT	CASSLGIIMTSKDTGELFF
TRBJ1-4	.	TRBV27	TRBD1	TGTGCCAGCAGTTTAGCACAGGGGTTGGAAAAACTGTTTTTT	CASSLAQGLEKLFF
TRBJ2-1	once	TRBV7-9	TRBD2	TGTGCCAGCAGCTTACCGGGACTAGAGATCTATGAGCAGTTCTTC	CASSLPGLEIYEQFF
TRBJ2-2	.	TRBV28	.	TGTGCCAGCAGCACCGGGACACCCTCCGGGGAGCTGTTTTTT	CASSTGTPSGELFF
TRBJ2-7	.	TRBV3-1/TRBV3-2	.	TGTGCCAGCAGCCAAGTTCGGCAGGGATGGCAGTACTTC	CASSQVRQGWQYF
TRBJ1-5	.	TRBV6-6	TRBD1	TGTGCAGCTGACAGGGGCCCTCAGCCCCAGCATTTT	CAADRGPQPQHF
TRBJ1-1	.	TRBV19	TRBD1	TGTGCCAGTAGTGACAGGGGCACTGAAGCTTTCTTT	CASSDRGTEAFF
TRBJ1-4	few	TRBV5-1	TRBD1	TGCGCCAGCAGCCTCGACAGGGGGATAGAAAAACTGTTTTTT	CASSLDRGIEKLFF
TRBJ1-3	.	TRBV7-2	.	TGTGCCAGCAGCTTAGGGGAGGGAAACACCATATATTTT	CASSLGEGNTIYF
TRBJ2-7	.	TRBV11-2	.	TGTGCCAGCAGCCCGCAACTTAGCTACGAGCAGTACTTC	CASSPQLSYEQYF
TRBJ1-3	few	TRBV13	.	TGTGCCAGCAGTCCCCGGGGATCGACACTTGGAAACACCATATATTTT	CASSPRGSTLGNTIYF
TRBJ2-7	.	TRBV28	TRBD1	TGTGCCAGCAGTTTGGGCGGGACAGGGGGCTACGAGCAGTACTTC	CASSLGGTGGYEQYF
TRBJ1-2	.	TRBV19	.	TGTGCCAGTAGTCTATCCGGGACAAAAATCTTC	CASSLSGTKIF
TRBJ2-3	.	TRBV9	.	TGTGCCAGCGCCGAACAGGTACAAGGCGCAGATACGCAGTATTTT	CASAEQVQGADTQYF
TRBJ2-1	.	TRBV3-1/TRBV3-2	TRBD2	TGTGCCAGCAGCCTATCGACTAGCGGGCAGTTCTTC	CASSLSTSGQFF
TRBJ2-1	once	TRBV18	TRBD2	TGTGCCAGCGCCGGGACTAGCGGGAATTATGAGCAGTTCTTC	CASAGTSGNYEQFF
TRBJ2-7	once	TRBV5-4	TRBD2	TGTGCCAGCAGCCGCCGGACTAGCGGGAGGTTGGGGGGCTCCTACGAGCAGTACTTC	CASSRRTSGRLGGSYEQYF
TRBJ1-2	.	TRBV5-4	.	TGTGCCAGCAGCCGGCCCCCACAGGGACCGGGTGGCTACACCTTC	CASSRPPQGPGGYTF
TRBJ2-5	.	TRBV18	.	TGTGCCAGCTCACCATATTCCGAGACCCAGTACTTC	CASSPYSETQYF
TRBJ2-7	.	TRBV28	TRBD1	TGTGCCAGCCTCCGGGACAGGTCCTTTTACGAGCAGTACTTC	CASLRDRSFYEQYF
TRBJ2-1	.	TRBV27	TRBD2	TGTGCCAGCAGTCCGGGACTAGGCGGTTGGTCCTACAATGAGCAGTTCTTC	CASSPGLGGWSYNEQFF
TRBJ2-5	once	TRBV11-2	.	TGTGCCAGCAGCTACGAGGGAGCCAAAGTTGGGACCCAGTACTTC	CASSYEGAKVGTQYF
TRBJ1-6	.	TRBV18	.	TGTGCCAGCTCACCAATACAGAACCTTAATTCACCCCTCCACTTT	CASSPIQNLNSPLHF
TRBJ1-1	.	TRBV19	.	TGTGCCAGTAGTATAGGACAGTTCATGAACACTGAAGCTTTCTTT	CASSIGQFMNTEAFF
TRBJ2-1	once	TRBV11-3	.	TGTGCCAGCAGCATGCCGCGCTGGGGGGTTAACAATGAGCAGTTCTTC	CASSMPRWGVNNEQFF
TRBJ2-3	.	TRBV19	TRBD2	TGTGCCACCACTAGCGGGAGGGGAGCAGATACGCAGTATTTT	CATTSGRGADTQYF
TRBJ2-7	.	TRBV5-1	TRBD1	TGCGCCAGCAGATCGACAGGGGGAACGGACGAGCAGTACTTC	CASRSTGGTDEQYF
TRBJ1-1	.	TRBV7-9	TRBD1	TGTGCCAGCAGCTTGGGACAGGACTTGAACACTGAAGCTTTCTTT	CASSLGQDLNTEAFF
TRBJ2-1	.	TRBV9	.	TGTGCCAGCGCAGGTTACAATGAGCAGTTCTTC	CASAGYNEQFF
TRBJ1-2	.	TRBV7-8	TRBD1	TGTGCCAGCAGCCTTTCAGAGACAGGGCCCCGAAACTATGGCTACACCTTC	CASSLSETGPRNYGYTF
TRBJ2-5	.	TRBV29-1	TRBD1	TGCAGCGTAAACGGACAGGGGACAGGGGAGACCCAGTACTTC	CSVNGQGTGETQYF
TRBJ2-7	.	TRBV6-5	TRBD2	TGTGCCAGCAGTTACTCTAGCGGGAGTCCCTACGAGCAGTACTTC	CASSYSSGSPYEQYF